The clone carrying this TCR beta chain was counted between two and nine times. Its antigen remains unidentified. The gene names given are mouse names. Coverage ceases 4 residues before the CDR3 finishes, and the germline J gene fills in the end. These data belong to a study of CD8+ T cells in alopecia areata. Overall study context: Each recipient was a 7-10-week-old female C3H/HeJ mouse given skin from a roughly 6-12-month-old C3H/HeJ donor with spontaneous alopecia. Study-level points and caveats: Clarity of TCR sharing across patients fell short of that in mice, possibly HLA-related.

The authors extracted RNA and reverse transcribed it into cDNA as the sequencing template. Here immunoSEQ multiplex PCR was the method, and the copy in TCRdb shows in-frame clones only, minus some. The record shows around 300,000 clones for this sample, with no singletons present. This CDR3 has 14 amino acids. CDR1 and CDR2 from the germline V gene are FNHDT and SITEND (reference sequence). The authors sorted pooled cutaneous lymph node cells using CD4, CD8alpha, NKG2D, NKG2ACE and other markers. Sequencing was done on a sample of CD4+ T cells sorted from a lymph node. The receptor was isolated from a C3H/HeJ mouse with alopecia areata. Strain MHC haplotype: H2-k. This chain links TRBV19 with TRBJ1-1; perhaps TRBD1 as D (5 bases). The CDR3 DNA, read in part, is TGTGCCAGCAGTATAGCTGTGGGGGGGAGA. Protein: CASSIAVGGR. The complete CDR3 sequence is CASSIAVGGREVFF.